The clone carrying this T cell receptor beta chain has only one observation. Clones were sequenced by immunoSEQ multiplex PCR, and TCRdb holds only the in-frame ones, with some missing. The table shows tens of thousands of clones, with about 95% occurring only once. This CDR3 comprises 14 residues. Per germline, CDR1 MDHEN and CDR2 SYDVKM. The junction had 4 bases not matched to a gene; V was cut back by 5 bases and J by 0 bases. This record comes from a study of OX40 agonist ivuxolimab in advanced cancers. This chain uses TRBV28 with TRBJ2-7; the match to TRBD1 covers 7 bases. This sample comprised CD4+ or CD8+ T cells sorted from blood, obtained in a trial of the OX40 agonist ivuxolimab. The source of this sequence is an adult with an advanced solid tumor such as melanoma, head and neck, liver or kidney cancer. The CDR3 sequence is CASSPQGSSYEQYF. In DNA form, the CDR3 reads TGTGCCAGCAGTCCACAGGGGAGCTCCTACGAGCAGTACTTC.